These 16 T cell receptor beta chains were sequenced from one sample in a study of shared clonotypes between healthy human individuals. The method was immunoSEQ multiplex PCR; TCRdb's version includes in-frame clones alone and lacks a portion of them. Of approximately 500,000 clones listed, about 95% are singletons. Input material: naive CD4+ T cells sorted from blood. Subset indicated: CD45RA+ positively selected. Receptor source: a woman aged 30 to 39 in good health.

The chain couples TRBV18 to TRBJ1-1; the match to TRBD1 covers 11 bases. The CDR3 length is 16 residues. V was clipped by 3 bases and J by 4 bases; unmatched bases: 7. Germline-derived CDR1 and CDR2 are KGHSH and LQKENI. The CDR3 DNA is TGTGCCAGCTCACCCGGACAGGGGGCGCGGGGCACTGAAGCTTTCTTT. It specifies CASSPGQGARGTEAFF.

This rearrangement joins TRBV28 to TRBJ2-1, with TRBD2 matching over 8 bases. Germline V lookup: CDR1 MDHEN, CDR2 SYDVKM. V lost 5 bases, J lost 4 bases, and 10 bases stayed unmatched. The CDR3 has 16 residues. The DNA of the CDR3 is TGTGCCAGCAGTCGCGTGTTAGCGGGGATATACAATGAGCAGTTCTTC. Amino acids: CASSRVLAGIYNEQFF.

V usage is TRBV21-1 and J usage is TRBJ2-1; the table gives TRBD2 as D, unverified against the DNA. TRBV21-1 is a documented pseudogene. CDR3 length equals 19 residues. The CDR3 sequence is CASSSPGLAALSSYNEQFF. CDR3 nucleotides: TGTGCCAGCAGCTCTCCGGGACTAGCGGCCCTGAGCTCCTACAATGAGCAGTTCTTC.

This chain links TRBV19 with TRBJ2-7; unclear D gene. Germline lookup yields CDR1 LNHDA and CDR2 SQIVND (reference sequence). The ends were cut back, 2 bases at V and 6 bases at J, with 17 bases in the middle. CDR3 size: 15 residues. CDR3 protein: CASSIRTEPLSEQYF. CDR3 coding DNA: TGTGCCAGTAGTATACGGACCGAACCGCTAAGCGAGCAGTACTTC.

The CDR3 sequence is CASSYRDNNYGYTF. The DNA for the CDR3 is TGTGCCAGCAGTTACCGGGACAATAACTATGGCTACACCTTC. The chain has TRBV6-6 and TRBJ1-2; D is perhaps TRBD1 (6 bases). Deletions cut 2 bases from V and 1 base from J, with 8 bases between. This CDR3 is built from 14 residues. CDR1 and CDR2 (germline): MNHNY, SVGAGI (reference sequence).

V usage is TRBV28 and J usage is TRBJ1-5, with TRBD1 as a possible D gene (5 bases). This CDR3 spans 15 amino acids. The V gene lost 3 bases and the J gene lost 6 bases, with 15 bases spanning the gap. The germline gives CDR1 MDHEN, CDR2 SYDVKM. This chain's CDR3 is CASSFVRDLSQPQHF. CDR3 DNA: TGTGCCAGCAGTTTTGTCAGGGATTTAAGTCAGCCCCAGCATTTT.

This clone showed up just once. The V gene is TRBV5-1, the J gene TRBJ2-7, with 10 bases matching TRBD1. CDR1 is SGHRS, CDR2 YFSETQ, per germline. J lost 7 bases, V lost 2 bases, and 9 bases had no gene match. The CDR3 covers 15 residues. The CDR3 reads CASSFGRDRGDEQYF. DNA of the CDR3: TGCGCCAGCAGCTTCGGACGGGACAGGGGAGATGAGCAGTACTTC.

V and J are TRBV7-9 and TRBJ2-1; the match to TRBD2 covers 14 bases. The ends lost 1 base at V and 8 bases at J; junction bases unmatched: 4. Germline V lookup: CDR1 SEHNR, CDR2 FQNEAQ (reference sequence). The CDR3 is 16 amino acids. This CDR3 reads CASSLGLAGGPDEQFF. CDR3 nucleotides: TGTGCCAGCAGCTTAGGACTAGCGGGAGGGCCCGATGAGCAGTTCTTC.

The chain employs TRBV4-1 and TRBJ2-3; 7 positions match TRBD1. Germline assignment: CDR1 MGHRA and CDR2 YSYEKL. The length of the CDR3 is 18 residues. With 4 bases clipped from V and 0 bases from J, the junction kept 13 bases outside the gene matches. CDR3 DNA: TGCGCCAGCAGCCCCACAGGGGCTGGGTTGGCTAGCACAGATACGCAGTATTTT. Amino acids: CASSPTGAGLASTDTQYF.

The chain carries TRBV6-1 and TRBJ1-4, with 8 bases matching TRBD1. This CDR3 region has 13 residues. The V gene end was trimmed by 10 bases and the J gene end by 8 bases; junction bases not matched to a gene: 9. CDR1 and CDR2 from the germline V gene are MNHNS and SASEGT. This CDR3 reads CATVDRVEEKLFF. The CDR3 coding sequence is TGTGCCACTGTGGACAGGGTCGAGGAAAAACTGTTTTTT.

DNA of the CDR3: TGTGCCATCAGTGAGGGACAAGGGGTCATGTACGAGCAGTACTTC. Residues: CAISEGQGVMYEQYF. This rearrangement joins TRBV10-3 to TRBJ2-7; D is possibly TRBD1 (5 bases). The V end was cut by 2 bases, the J end by 4 bases, with 15 bases between. The CDR3 length is 15 residues. Germline V CDR1 and CDR2: ENHRY, SYGVKD.

This chain uses TRBV28 with TRBJ2-1; 9 nucleotides match TRBD2. The ends lost 3 bases at V and 2 bases at J; junction bases unmatched: 5. There are 16 residues in the CDR3. Germline CDR1 and CDR2: MDHEN and SYDVKM. CDR3 in DNA: TGTGCCAGCAGTTTGGGCCTAGCGGGAACCTACAATGAGCAGTTCTTC. Residues: CASSLGLAGTYNEQFF.

The chain joins TRBV6-5 to TRBJ2-5; D might be TRBD1 (6 bases). Trimming removed 6 bases at V and 0 bases at J, with 11 bases between. Germline V gene sequence: CDR1 MNHEY, CDR2 SVGAGI. There are 14 residues in the CDR3. CDR3 bases: TGTGCCAGCAGGTTAGGACAGAACCAAGAGACCCAGTACTTC. Protein: CASRLGQNQETQYF.

For this clone: The identical CDR3 is also encoded by other nucleotide sequences in the sample. The chain joins TRBV5-1 to TRBJ2-7, with 8 bases matching TRBD1. The junction had 12 bases not matched to a gene; V was cut back by 8 bases and J by 2 bases. Germline V CDR1 and CDR2: SGHRS, YFSETQ. The CDR3 loop spans 15 amino acids. CDR3 coding DNA: TGCGCCAGTAGTTACGGGACAGGTCTACCCTACGAGCAGTACTTC. Protein sequence: CASSYGTGLPYEQYF.

The V and J genes are TRBV28 and TRBJ2-7, with D possibly being TRBD1 (5 bases). The CDR3 loop spans 13 amino acids. V was clipped by 3 bases and J by 9 bases, with 15 bases between them. Germline assignment: CDR1 MDHEN and CDR2 SYDVKM. DNA for the CDR3: TGTGCCAGCAGTTTCGGAGACAGAGGTGGGCAGTACTTC. Protein product: CASSFGDRGGQYF. Supplemented by reference TRBV28 and TRBJ2-7, the full variable domain reads DVKVTQSSRYLVKRTGEKVFLECVQDMDHENMFWYRQDPGLGLRLIYFSYDVKMKEKGDIPEGYSVSREKKERFSLILESASTNQTSMYLCASSFGDRGGQYFGPGTRLTVT.

V and J are TRBV19 and TRBJ2-2; TRBD1 might be the D (5 bases). This CDR3 is built from 14 residues. Germline CDR1 LNHDA, CDR2 SQIVND (reference sequence). The germline V and J ends were trimmed by 3 bases and 4 bases, with 9 bases remaining between them. The CDR3, as DNA: TGTGCCAGTAGTATCGACAGACTCACCGGGGAGCTGTTTTTT. Its protein product is CASSIDRLTGELFF. The full variable domain, completed using reference TRBV19 and TRBJ2-2, is DGGITQSPKYLFRKEGQNVTLSCEQNLNHDAMYWYRQDPGQGLRLIYYSQIVNDFQKGDIAEGYSVSREKKESFPLTVTSAQKNPTAFYLCASSIDRLTGELFFGEGSRLTVL.